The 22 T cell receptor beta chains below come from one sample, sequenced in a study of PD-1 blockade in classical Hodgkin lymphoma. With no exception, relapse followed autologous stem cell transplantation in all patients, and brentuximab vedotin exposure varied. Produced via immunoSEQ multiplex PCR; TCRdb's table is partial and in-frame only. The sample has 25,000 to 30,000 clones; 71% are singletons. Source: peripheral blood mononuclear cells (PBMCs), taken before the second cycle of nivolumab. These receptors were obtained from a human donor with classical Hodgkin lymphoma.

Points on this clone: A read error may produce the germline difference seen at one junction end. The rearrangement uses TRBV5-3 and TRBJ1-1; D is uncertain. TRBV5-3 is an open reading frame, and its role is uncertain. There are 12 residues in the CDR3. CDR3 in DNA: TGTGCCAGCAGCGGCGGGTCCACTGAAACTTTCTTT. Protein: CASSGGSTETFF.

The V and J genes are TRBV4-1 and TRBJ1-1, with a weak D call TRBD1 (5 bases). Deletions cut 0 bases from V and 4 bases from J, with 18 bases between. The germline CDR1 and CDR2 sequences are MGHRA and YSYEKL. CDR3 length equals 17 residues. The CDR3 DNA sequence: TGCGCCAGCAGCCAAGATGAAGGAACGGGGCCGGGCACTGAAGCTTTCTTT. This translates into CASSQDEGTGPGTEAFF.

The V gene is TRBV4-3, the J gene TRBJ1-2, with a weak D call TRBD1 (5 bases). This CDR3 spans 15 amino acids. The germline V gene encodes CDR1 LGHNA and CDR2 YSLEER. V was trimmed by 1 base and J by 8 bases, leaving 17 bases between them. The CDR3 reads CASSQVGRDQGGYTF. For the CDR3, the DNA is TGCGCCAGCAGCCAAGTGGGCAGGGACCAAGGGGGCTACACCTTC.

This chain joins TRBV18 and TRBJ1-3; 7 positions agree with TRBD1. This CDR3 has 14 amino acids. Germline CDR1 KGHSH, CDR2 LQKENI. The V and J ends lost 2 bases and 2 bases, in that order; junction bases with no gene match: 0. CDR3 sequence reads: CASSPGQAGNTIYF. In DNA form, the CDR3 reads TGTGCCAGCTCACCAGGACAGGCTGGAAACACCATATATTTT. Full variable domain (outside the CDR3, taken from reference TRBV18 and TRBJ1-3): NAGVMQNPRHLVRRRGQEARLRCSPMKGHSHVYWYRQLPEEGLKFMVYLQKENIIDESGMPKERFSAEFPKEGPSILRIQQVVRGDSAAYFCASSPGQAGNTIYFGEGSWLTVV.

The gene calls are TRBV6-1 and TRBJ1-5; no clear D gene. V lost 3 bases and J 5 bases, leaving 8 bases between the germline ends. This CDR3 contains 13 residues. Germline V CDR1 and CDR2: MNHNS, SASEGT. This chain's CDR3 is CASSDLVYQPQHF. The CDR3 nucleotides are TGTGCCAGCAGTGACCTGGTCTATCAGCCCCAGCATTTT.

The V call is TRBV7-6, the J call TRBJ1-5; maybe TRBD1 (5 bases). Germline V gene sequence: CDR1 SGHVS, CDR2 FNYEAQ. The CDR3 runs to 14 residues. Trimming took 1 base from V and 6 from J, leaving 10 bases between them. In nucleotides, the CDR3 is TGTGCCAGCAGCTTAGACGAGGGGTTTCAGCCCCAGCATTTT. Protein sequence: CASSLDEGFQPQHF.

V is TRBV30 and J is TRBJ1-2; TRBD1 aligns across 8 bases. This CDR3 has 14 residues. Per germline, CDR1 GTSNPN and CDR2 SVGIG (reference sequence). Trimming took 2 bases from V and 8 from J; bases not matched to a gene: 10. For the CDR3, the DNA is TGTGCCTGGAGTTACCTCGGACAGGGTAGGGGCTACACCTTC. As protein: CAWSYLGQGRGYTF.

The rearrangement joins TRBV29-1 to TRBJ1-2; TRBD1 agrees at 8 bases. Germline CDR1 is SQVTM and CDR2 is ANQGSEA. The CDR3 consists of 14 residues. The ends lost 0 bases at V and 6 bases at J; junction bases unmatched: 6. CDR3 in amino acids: CSVEDPRGRNGYTF. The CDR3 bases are TGCAGCGTTGAAGATCCCAGGGGGCGGAATGGCTACACCTTC.

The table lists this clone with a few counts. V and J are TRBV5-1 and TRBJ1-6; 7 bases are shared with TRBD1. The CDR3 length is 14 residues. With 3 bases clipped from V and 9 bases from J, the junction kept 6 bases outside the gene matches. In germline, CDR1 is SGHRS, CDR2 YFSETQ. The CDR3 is CASSYRGEGSPLHF. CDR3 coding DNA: TGCGCCAGCAGCTACAGGGGTGAAGGTTCACCCCTCCACTTT.

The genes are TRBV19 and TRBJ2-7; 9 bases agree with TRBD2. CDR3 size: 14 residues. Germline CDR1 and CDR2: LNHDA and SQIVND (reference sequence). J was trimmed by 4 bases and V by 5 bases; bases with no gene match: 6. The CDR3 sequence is CASSPLAGPYEQYF. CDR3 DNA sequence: TGTGCCAGTAGTCCCCTAGCGGGACCTTACGAGCAGTACTTC.

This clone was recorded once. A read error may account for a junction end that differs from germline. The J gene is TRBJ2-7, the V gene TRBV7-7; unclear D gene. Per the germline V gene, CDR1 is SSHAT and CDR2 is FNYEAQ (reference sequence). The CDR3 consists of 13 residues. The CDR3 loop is CASSLVLDSEQYF. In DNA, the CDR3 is TGTGCTAGCAGCTTAGTATTGGATTCCGAGCAGTACTTC.

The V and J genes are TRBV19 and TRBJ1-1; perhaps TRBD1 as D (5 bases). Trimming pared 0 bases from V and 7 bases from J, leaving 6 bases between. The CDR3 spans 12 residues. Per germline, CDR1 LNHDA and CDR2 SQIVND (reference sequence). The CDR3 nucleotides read TGTGCCAGTAGTATAGATGGGGGTGAAGCTTTCTTT. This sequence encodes CASSIDGGEAFF.

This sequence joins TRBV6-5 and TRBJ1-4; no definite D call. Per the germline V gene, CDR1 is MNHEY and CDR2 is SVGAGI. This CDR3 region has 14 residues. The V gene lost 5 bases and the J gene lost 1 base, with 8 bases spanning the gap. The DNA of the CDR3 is TGTGCCAGCAGTATCGGGATAACTAATGAAAAACTGTTTTTT. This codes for CASSIGITNEKLFF.

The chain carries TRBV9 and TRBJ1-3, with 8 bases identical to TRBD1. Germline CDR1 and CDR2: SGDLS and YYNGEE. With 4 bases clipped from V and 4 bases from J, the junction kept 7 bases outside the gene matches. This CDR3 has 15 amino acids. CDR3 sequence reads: CASSPEDRAGNTIYF. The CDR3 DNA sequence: TGTGCCAGCAGCCCCGAGGACAGGGCGGGAAACACCATATATTTT.

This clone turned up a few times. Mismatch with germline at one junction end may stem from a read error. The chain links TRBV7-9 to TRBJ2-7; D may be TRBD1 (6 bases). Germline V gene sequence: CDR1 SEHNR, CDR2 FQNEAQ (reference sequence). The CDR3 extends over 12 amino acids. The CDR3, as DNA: TGTGCCAGCAGTCCCGATAACAGGGTTCTGAACTTC. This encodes CASSPDNRVLNF.

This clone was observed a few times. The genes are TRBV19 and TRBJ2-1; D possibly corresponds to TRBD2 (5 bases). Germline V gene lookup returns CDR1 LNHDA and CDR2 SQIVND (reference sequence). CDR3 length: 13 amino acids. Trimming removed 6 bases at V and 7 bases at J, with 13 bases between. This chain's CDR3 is CASSSTGWNEQFF. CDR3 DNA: TGTGCCAGTAGCTCAACGGGGTGGAATGAGCAGTTCTTC.

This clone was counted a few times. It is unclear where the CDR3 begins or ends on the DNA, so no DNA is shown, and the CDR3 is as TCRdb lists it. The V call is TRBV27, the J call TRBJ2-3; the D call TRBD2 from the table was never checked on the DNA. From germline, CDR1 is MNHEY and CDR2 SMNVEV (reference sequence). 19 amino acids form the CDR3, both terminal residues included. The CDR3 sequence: CASSSSGLAGEYSTDTQYF.

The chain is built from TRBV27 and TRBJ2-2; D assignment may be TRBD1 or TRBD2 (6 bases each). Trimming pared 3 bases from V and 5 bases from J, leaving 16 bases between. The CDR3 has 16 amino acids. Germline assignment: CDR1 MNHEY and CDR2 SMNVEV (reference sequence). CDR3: CASSFLTGGPTGELFF. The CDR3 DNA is TGTGCCAGCAGTTTCCTAACCGGGGGCCCTACCGGGGAGCTGTTTTTT.

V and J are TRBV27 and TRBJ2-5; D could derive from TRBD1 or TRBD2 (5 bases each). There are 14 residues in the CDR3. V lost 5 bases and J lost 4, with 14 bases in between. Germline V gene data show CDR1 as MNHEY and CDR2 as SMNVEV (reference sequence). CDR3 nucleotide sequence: TGTGCCAGCAGTGGGGACGGCGGAGTAGAGACCCAGTACTTC. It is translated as CASSGDGGVETQYF.

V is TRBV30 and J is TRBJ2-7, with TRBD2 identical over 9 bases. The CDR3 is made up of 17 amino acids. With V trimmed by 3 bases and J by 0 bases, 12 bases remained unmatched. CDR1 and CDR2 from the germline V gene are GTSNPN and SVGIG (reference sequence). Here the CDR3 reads CAWRLGVAGAISYEQYF. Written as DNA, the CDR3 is TGTGCCTGGAGACTGGGGGTAGCGGGGGCGATCTCCTACGAGCAGTACTTC. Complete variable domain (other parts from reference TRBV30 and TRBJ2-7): SQTIHQWPATLVQPVGSPLSLECTVEGTSNPNLYWYRQAAGRGLQLLFYSVGIGQISSEVPQNLSASRPQDRQFILSSKKLLLSDSGFYLCAWRLGVAGAISYEQYFGPGTRLTVT.

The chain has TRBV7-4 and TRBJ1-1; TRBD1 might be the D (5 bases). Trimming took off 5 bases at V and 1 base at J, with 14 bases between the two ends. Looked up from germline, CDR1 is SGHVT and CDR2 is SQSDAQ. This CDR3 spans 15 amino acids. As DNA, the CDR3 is TGTGCCAGCAGCCCCATTAGGGGCGCGAACACTGAAGCTTTCTTT. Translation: CASSPIRGANTEAFF. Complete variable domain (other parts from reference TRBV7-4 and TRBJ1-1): GAGVSQSPRYKVAKRGRDVALRCDSISGHVTLYWYRQTLGQGSEVLTYSQSDAQRDKSGRPSGRFSAERPERSVSTLKIQRTEQGDSAVYLCASSPIRGANTEAFFGQGTRLTVV.

CDR3 in amino acids: CASTPTGWSSGNTIYF. The CDR3 nucleotides read TGTGCCAGCACCCCAACCGGCTGGAGCTCTGGAAACACCATATATTTT. The chain combines TRBV28 with TRBJ1-3, with D unclear. V was pared by 7 bases and J by 0 bases, with 16 bases between. The CDR3 extends over 16 amino acids. CDR1 and CDR2 (germline): MDHEN, SYDVKM.